The 9 T cell receptor beta chains presented below share a single source sample, sequenced in a study of OX40 agonist ivuxolimab in advanced cancers. Sequencing used immunoSEQ multiplex PCR; TCRdb keeps in-frame clones, though not all of them. The sample contains about 97,000 clones, about 86% of which appear only once. The source was CD4+ or CD8+ T cells sorted from blood, collected in a trial of the OX40 agonist ivuxolimab. These receptors were obtained from an adult with an advanced solid tumor such as melanoma, head and neck, liver or kidney cancer.

V is TRBV2 and J is TRBJ2-2; D perhaps matches TRBD1 (5 bases). Per the germline V gene, CDR1 is SNHLY and CDR2 is FYNNEI. V dropped 7 bases and J dropped 7 bases, with 13 bases sitting between them. The CDR3 sequence is 13 residues long. The CDR3 reads CASTPGYVGELFF. CDR3 nucleotides: TGTGCCAGCACTCCAGGGTACGTCGGGGAGCTGTTTTTT.

The chain is built from TRBV7-3 and TRBJ1-1; no clear D gene. V lost 2 bases, J lost 5 bases, and 12 bases lay in between. The germline V gene encodes CDR1 SGHTA and CDR2 FQGTGA. The CDR3 runs 14 residues. CDR3 in DNA: TGTGCCAGCAGCTTAGGGCCCCCCTGGACTGAAGCTTTCTTT. This encodes CASSLGPPWTEAFF.

Written as DNA, the CDR3 is TGCGCCAGCAGCAATCCCGACCTGGGACAGATAAATGAAAAACTGTTTTTT. It specifies CASSNPDLGQINEKLFF. The chain carries TRBV4-1 and TRBJ1-4, with 7 bases that match TRBD1. The CDR3 runs 17 residues. Germline V gives CDR1 MGHRA, CDR2 YSYEKL. V lost 5 bases to trimming and J lost 5 bases; unmatched junction nucleotides: 14.

V gene TRBV4-3 combines with J gene TRBJ2-1; 10 bases fit TRBD2. The CDR3 totals 16 residues. The germline V gene encodes CDR1 LGHNA and CDR2 YSLEER. The V and J ends lost 5 bases and 4 bases, in that order; junction bases with no gene match: 8. The CDR3 sequence is CASSWGLAGDYNEQFF. The CDR3 DNA sequence: TGCGCCAGCAGCTGGGGGCTAGCGGGGGATTACAATGAGCAGTTCTTC.

The J gene is TRBJ1-2, the V gene TRBV6-5; D not certain. The CDR3 covers 13 residues. The V gene's germline CDR1 is MNHEY and CDR2 SVGAGI. V was pared by 2 bases and J by 5 bases, with 9 bases between. CDR3 region: CASSYGQIYGYTF. The CDR3 DNA sequence: TGTGCCAGCAGTTACGGGCAGATTTATGGCTACACCTTC.

The chain combines TRBV11-3 with TRBJ2-1; 10 bases map to TRBD1. From germline, CDR1 is SGHNT and CDR2 YENEEA. There are 14 residues in the CDR3. V lost 5 bases to trimming and J lost 8 bases; unmatched junction nucleotides: 6. The CDR3 protein is CASSRWDRGHEQFF. As DNA, the CDR3 is TGTGCCAGCAGCAGATGGGACAGGGGACATGAGCAGTTCTTC.

V gene TRBV6-6 combines with J gene TRBJ1-3; no reliable D call. The CDR3 length is 15 residues. Germline assignment: CDR1 MNHNY and CDR2 SVGAGI (reference sequence). Trimming took off 4 bases at V and 0 bases at J, with 10 bases between the two ends. In DNA form, the CDR3 reads TGTGCCAGCAGTTCACCATCACGCTCTGGAAACACCATATATTTT. Its protein product is CASSSPSRSGNTIYF.

This chain's CDR3 is CASNRGQGSNQPQHF. In DNA form, the CDR3 reads TGTGCCAGTAATAGGGGACAGGGTAGCAATCAGCCCCAGCATTTT. The chain joins TRBV19 to TRBJ1-5, with 9 bases that match TRBD1. Losses at the gene ends were 7 bases for V and 0 bases for J; bases not matched to a gene: 4. Germline-derived CDR1 and CDR2 are LNHDA and SQIVND (reference sequence). The CDR3 loop spans 15 amino acids.

CDR3 nucleotide sequence: TGTGCCAGCTCACCCCGGACAGAAACTGAAGCTTTCTTT. Its protein is CASSPRTETEAFF. This rearrangement joins TRBV18 to TRBJ1-1; TRBD1 is a possible D gene (6 bases). Trimming shortened V by 3 bases and J by 5 bases, and 10 bases separated the two germline ends. This CDR3 is built from 13 residues. From germline, CDR1 is KGHSH and CDR2 LQKENI.